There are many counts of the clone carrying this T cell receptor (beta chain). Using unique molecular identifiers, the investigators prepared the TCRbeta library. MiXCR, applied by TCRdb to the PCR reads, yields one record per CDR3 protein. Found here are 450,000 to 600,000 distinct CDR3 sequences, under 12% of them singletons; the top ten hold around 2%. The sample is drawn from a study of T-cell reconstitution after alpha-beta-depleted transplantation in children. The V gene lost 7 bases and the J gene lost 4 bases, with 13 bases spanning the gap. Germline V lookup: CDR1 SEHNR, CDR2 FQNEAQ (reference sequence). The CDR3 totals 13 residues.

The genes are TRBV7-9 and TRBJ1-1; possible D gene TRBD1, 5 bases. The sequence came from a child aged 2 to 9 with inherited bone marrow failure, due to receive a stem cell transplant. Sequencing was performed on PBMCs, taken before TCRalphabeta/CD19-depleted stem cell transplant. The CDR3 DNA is TGTGCCAGCACTCTTTGGGGCGGCACTGAAGCTTTCTTT. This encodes CASTLWGGTEAFF.